This T cell receptor (beta chain) was recorded in a study of OX40 agonist ivuxolimab in advanced cancers. This table comes from immunoSEQ multiplex PCR, and its TCRdb copy is limited to in-frame clones, with some not included. The repertoire consists of 34,000 or so clones, with 80% to 90% occurring once and the leading ten covering roughly 22%. Germline V gene lookup returns CDR1 MNHEY and CDR2 SMNVEV (reference sequence). There are 15 residues in the CDR3. With 4 bases removed from V and 4 bases from J, the gap between germline ends came to 17 bases. The receptor was derived from an adult with an advanced solid tumor such as melanoma, head and neck, liver or kidney cancer. Sequences were derived from CD4+ or CD8+ T cells sorted from blood, sampled in a trial of the OX40 agonist ivuxolimab. V usage is TRBV27 and J usage is TRBJ2-7; the D call may be TRBD1 or TRBD2 (6 bases each). In DNA form, the CDR3 reads TGTGCCAGCAGTTACAAGGGGGGTATACTATACGAGCAGTACTTC. Protein sequence: CASSYKGGILYEQYF.